These 20 T cell receptor beta chains were all obtained from the same sample, sequenced in a study of PD-L1 blockade in urothelial cancer. The time point denotes: pretreatment peripheral blood. Only in-frame clones appear in the TCRdb table, and some are missing; sequencing was by immunoSEQ multiplex PCR. The sample shows about 87,000 clones, roughly 84% of them seen only once. This material consisted of PBMCs, taken around atezolizumab (anti-PD-L1) treatment. The receptors derive from a man aged 60 to 69 with urothelial cancer.

The chain has TRBV10-2 and TRBJ1-1, with a tentative D call TRBD1 (5 bases). The CDR3 has 13 residues. V was shortened by 2 bases and J by 1 base, with 5 bases between the two germline ends. Germline loops: CDR1 WSHSY, CDR2 SAAADI. The CDR3 is CASSETGNTEAFF. The DNA of the CDR3 is TGCGCCAGCAGTGAGACAGGGAACACTGAAGCTTTCTTT.

The V gene is TRBV19, the J gene TRBJ1-5; 10 nucleotides align to TRBD1. CDR1 LNHDA and CDR2 SQIVND come from the germline V gene (reference sequence). CDR3 length: 16 amino acids. J lost 2 bases, V lost 3 bases, and 4 bases had no gene match. The CDR3 spells CASSIAGTGGNQPQHF. The CDR3 DNA reads TGTGCCAGTAGTATTGCCGGGACAGGGGGCAATCAGCCCCAGCATTTT.

The chain couples TRBV29-1 to TRBJ1-4; TRBD1 agrees at 7 bases. Germline CDR1 reads SQVTM; CDR2 reads ANQGSEA. Trimming at V came to 4 bases and at J to 10 bases, leaving 6 bases not matched to a gene. This CDR3 spans 12 amino acids. The CDR3 here is CSVGRSGGKLFF. The DNA for the CDR3 is TGCAGCGTTGGACGCTCAGGGGGAAAACTGTTTTTT.

The chain couples TRBV6-5 to TRBJ1-2; TRBD1 matches at 9 bases. CDR3 length equals 14 residues. With 6 bases clipped from V and 5 bases from J, the junction kept 7 bases outside the gene matches. CDR1 is MNHEY, CDR2 SVGAGI, per germline. CDR3 nucleotide sequence: TGTGCCAGCAGCTCACGACAGGGGGTATATGGCTACACCTTC. Its protein is CASSSRQGVYGYTF.

V and J are TRBV18 and TRBJ2-5, with 7 bases matching TRBD1. The CDR3 has 15 residues. Per germline, CDR1 KGHSH and CDR2 LQKENI. J was trimmed by 2 bases and V by 3 bases; bases with no gene match: 6. The CDR3 nucleotides are TGTGCCAGCTCACCGGGACAGAAACTACAAGAGACCCAGTACTTC. Translating it yields CASSPGQKLQETQYF.

The rearrangement joins TRBV23-1 to TRBJ2-2; D gene uncertain. TRBV23-1 is treated as an ORF (open reading frame) with a function not yet certain. The CDR3 sequence is 15 residues long. V was clipped by 2 bases and J by 2 bases, with 9 bases between them. This chain's CDR3 is CASSQGPFNTGELFF. For the CDR3, the DNA is TGCGCCAGCAGTCAAGGGCCTTTCAACACCGGGGAGCTGTTTTTT.

Worth noting for this clone: Its ends do not fully match the called genes, so a read error is possible. This chain connects TRBV7-2 to TRBJ2-4, with D perhaps matching TRBD2 (6 bases). The germline CDR1 and CDR2 sequences are SGHTA and FQGNSA. CDR3 length: 12 amino acids. CDR3 residues: CASSRLSGDFRF. In nucleotides, the CDR3 is TGTGCCAGCAGCCGTTTATCGGGAGATTTTAGGTTC. Together with reference TRBV7-2 and TRBJ2-4, the CDR3 gives the full variable domain: GAGVSQSPSNKVTEKGKDVELRCDPISGHTALYWYRQSLGQGLEFLIYFQGNSAPDKSGLPSDRFSAERTGGSVSTLTIQRTQQEDSAVYLCASSRLSGDFRFGAGTRLSVL.

This clone was seen a few times. This chain joins TRBV30 and TRBJ2-3; TRBD1 agrees at 10 bases. CDR1 and CDR2 from the germline V gene are GTSNPN and SVGIG (reference sequence). CDR3 length: 14 residues. V trimming: 5 bases; J trimming: 0 bases; junction bases outside the gene matches: 2. CDR3 bases: TGTGCCTGGGACAGGGGGCTAAGCACAGATACGCAGTATTTT. Translated: CAWDRGLSTDTQYF.

J is TRBJ2-1 and V is TRBV5-1; 15 bases are shared with TRBD2. The CDR3 length is 20 residues. Germline V CDR1 and CDR2: SGHRS, YFSETQ. J was trimmed by 0 bases and V by 4 bases; bases with no gene match: 11. The CDR3 protein is CASSKRGGTSGGSSYNEQFF. The CDR3 DNA follows: TGCGCCAGCAGCAAACGAGGCGGGACTAGCGGGGGGAGCTCCTACAATGAGCAGTTCTTC.

J is TRBJ1-4 and V is TRBV6-1; D not certain. There are 15 residues in the CDR3. With 3 bases removed from V and 2 bases from J, the gap between germline ends came to 10 bases. Germline CDR1 MNHNS, CDR2 SASEGT. CDR3 region: CASSDLRATNEKLFF. Here the CDR3 DNA reads TGTGCCAGCAGTGATCTGAGGGCCACTAATGAAAAACTGTTTTTT.

The chain carries TRBV6-6 and TRBJ2-5; possibly TRBD1 for D (6 bases). The CDR3 is 15 amino acids. V was cut by 10 bases and J by 5 bases, with 23 bases left in between. In germline, CDR1 is MNHNY, CDR2 SVGAGI (reference sequence). CDR3 sequence: CATRGISRVGETQYF. DNA for the CDR3: TGTGCCACCAGGGGTATCTCCAGGGTTGGGGAGACCCAGTACTTC.

The chain carries TRBV15 and TRBJ1-1, with a possible D match to TRBD1 (5 bases). The germline gives CDR1 LNHNV, CDR2 YYDKDF (reference sequence). Trimming shortened V by 3 bases and J by 5 bases, and 13 bases separated the two germline ends. The CDR3 extends over 14 amino acids. Here the CDR3 reads CATSSDQGGTEAFF. For the CDR3, the DNA is TGTGCCACCAGCAGCGACCAGGGAGGGACTGAAGCTTTCTTT.

The chain is built from TRBV7-2 and TRBJ1-1; D unclear. Germline-derived CDR1 and CDR2 are SGHTA and FQGNSA. The CDR3 sequence is 15 residues long. V was pared by 2 bases and J by 0 bases, with 10 bases between. The CDR3: CASSLKAALNTEAFF. The DNA for the CDR3 is TGTGCCAGCAGCTTAAAGGCGGCGCTGAACACTGAAGCTTTCTTT.

The genes are TRBV9 and TRBJ2-1, with TRBD2 identical over 9 bases. The junction had 4 bases not matched to a gene; V was cut back by 0 bases and J by 9 bases. Germline V lookup: CDR1 SGDLS, CDR2 YYNGEE. The CDR3 spans 14 residues. CDR3 residues: CASSVGGGASEQFF. In DNA, the CDR3 is TGTGCCAGCAGCGTAGGCGGGGGGGCTTCTGAGCAGTTCTTC. Complete variable domain (other parts from reference TRBV9 and TRBJ2-1): DSGVTQTPKHLITATGQRVTLRCSPRSGDLSVYWYQQSLDQGLQFLIQYYNGEERAKGNILERFSAQQFPDLHSELNLSSLELGDSALYFCASSVGGGASEQFFGPGTRLTVL.

This clone came up once. The rearrangement joins TRBV5-1 to TRBJ1-1; unclear D gene. CDR1 SGHRS and CDR2 YFSETQ come from the germline V gene. Deletions cut 2 bases from V and 6 bases from J, with 11 bases between. The CDR3 totals 13 residues. CDR3 region: CASSFEGHAEAFF. CDR3 coding DNA: TGCGCCAGCAGCTTTGAGGGTCACGCTGAAGCTTTCTTT.

The chain combines TRBV11-2 with TRBJ2-7, with D tentatively TRBD2 (7 bases). V lost 4 bases and J lost 0, with 16 bases in between. Germline V gene lookup returns CDR1 SGHAT and CDR2 FQNNGV. This CDR3 comprises 16 residues. This CDR3 is CASSSPSGGLSYEQYF. CDR3 DNA: TGTGCCAGCAGCTCTCCATCCGGGGGGCTCTCCTACGAGCAGTACTTC.

The chain combines TRBV7-9 with TRBJ1-2; no reliable D call. The V end lost 3 bases, the J end lost 0 bases, and 11 bases lay between the germline ends. Per germline, CDR1 SEHNR and CDR2 FQNEAQ (reference sequence). The CDR3 has 15 amino acids. Written as DNA, the CDR3 is TGTGCCAGCAGCTTTGATCTGTCGGCTAACTATGGCTACACCTTC. Translation gives CASSFDLSANYGYTF.

V gene TRBV10-1 combines with J gene TRBJ2-7; TRBD2 aligns across 7 bases. This CDR3 contains 14 residues. With 2 bases clipped from V and 5 bases from J, the junction kept 6 bases outside the gene matches. Per the germline V gene, CDR1 is WNHNN and CDR2 is SYGVQD (reference sequence). Here the CDR3 reads CASSEGTNSHEQYF. As DNA, the CDR3 is TGCGCCAGCAGTGAGGGGACTAACTCTCACGAGCAGTACTTC.

This clone was seen only once. V usage is TRBV5-1 and J usage is TRBJ1-1, with D possibly TRBD1 on 5 matching bases. The germline CDR1 and CDR2 sequences are SGHRS and YFSETQ. This CDR3 comprises 15 residues. V lost 4 bases and J 6 bases, leaving 19 bases between the germline ends. CDR3 sequence reads: CASSEDGRVVAEAFF. The CDR3 DNA reads TGCGCCAGCAGCGAGGACGGCAGGGTCGTCGCTGAAGCTTTCTTT.

The chain links TRBV7-2 to TRBJ1-4; unclear D gene. The CDR3 sequence is 15 residues long. V was clipped by 1 base and J by 4 bases, with 10 bases between them. The germline CDR1 and CDR2 sequences are SGHTA and FQGNSA. The CDR3 DNA reads TGTGCCAGCAGCTTAGGGCAGATTTTTAATGAAAAACTGTTTTTT. This sequence encodes CASSLGQIFNEKLFF.